By share, the clone carrying this T cell receptor beta chain counts as medium-sized (0.01 to 0.1%). Antigen specificity is unknown. Mixed lymphocyte reaction cells were cocultured at 37°C for about 6 days. TCRdb's table, derived via immunoSEQ multiplex PCR, lists solely in-frame clones and lacks some. The repertoire holds approximately 9,500 clones, with under 55% as singletons. Germline V gene lookup returns CDR1 MNHNS and CDR2 SASEGT. V was clipped by 4 bases and J by 8 bases, with 17 bases between them. The CDR3 runs 15 residues. This record belongs to a study of siplizumab effects on memory and regulatory T cells. The study's findings and limits: Siplizumab brought about a significant reduction in alloreactive sequences traceable to unstimulated CD4+ memory cells.

This sequence was found in a human donor in good health; the cells came from an allogeneic mixed lymphocyte reaction. The rearrangement joins TRBV6-1 to TRBJ1-4; D not certain. Material: CFSE-low (dividing) CD8+ T cells sorted from an allogeneic mixed lymphocyte reaction. CDR3 in amino acids: CASSGPSVTPEKLFF. In nucleotides, the CDR3 is TGTGCCAGCAGTGGCCCCTCAGTAACCCCAGAAAAACTGTTTTTT.